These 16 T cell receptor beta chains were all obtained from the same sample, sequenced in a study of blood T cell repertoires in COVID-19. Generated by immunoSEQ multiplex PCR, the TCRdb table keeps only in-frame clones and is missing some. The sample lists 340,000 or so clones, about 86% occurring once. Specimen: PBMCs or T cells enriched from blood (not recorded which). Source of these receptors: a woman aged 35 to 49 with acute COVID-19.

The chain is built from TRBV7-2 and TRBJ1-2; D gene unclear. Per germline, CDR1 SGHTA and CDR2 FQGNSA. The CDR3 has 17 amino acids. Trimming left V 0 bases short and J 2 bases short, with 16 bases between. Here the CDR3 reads CASSLAVEWAPNYGYTF. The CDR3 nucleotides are TGTGCCAGCAGCTTAGCGGTTGAATGGGCACCAAACTATGGCTACACCTTC.

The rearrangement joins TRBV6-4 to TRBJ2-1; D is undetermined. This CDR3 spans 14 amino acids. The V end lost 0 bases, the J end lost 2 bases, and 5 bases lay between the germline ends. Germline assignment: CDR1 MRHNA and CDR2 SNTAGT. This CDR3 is CASSDSYPYNEQFF. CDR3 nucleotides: TGTGCCAGCAGTGACTCCTACCCCTACAATGAGCAGTTCTTC.

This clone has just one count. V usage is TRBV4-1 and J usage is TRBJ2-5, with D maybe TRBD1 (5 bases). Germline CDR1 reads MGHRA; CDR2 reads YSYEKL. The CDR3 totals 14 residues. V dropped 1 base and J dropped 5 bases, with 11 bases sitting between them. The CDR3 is CASSQVVGVETQYF. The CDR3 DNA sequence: TGCGCCAGCAGCCAAGTTGTAGGGGTGGAGACCCAGTACTTC.

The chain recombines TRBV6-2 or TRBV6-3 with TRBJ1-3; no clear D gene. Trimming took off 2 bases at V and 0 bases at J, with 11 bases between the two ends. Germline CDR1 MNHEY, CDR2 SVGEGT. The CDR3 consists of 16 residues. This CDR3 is CASSYDGNRSGNTIYF. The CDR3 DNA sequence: TGTGCCAGCAGTTACGACGGGAATCGCTCTGGAAACACCATATATTTT.

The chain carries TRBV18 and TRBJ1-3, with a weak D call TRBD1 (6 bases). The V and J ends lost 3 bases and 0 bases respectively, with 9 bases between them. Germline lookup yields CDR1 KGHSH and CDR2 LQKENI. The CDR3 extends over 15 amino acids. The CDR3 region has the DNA TGTGCCAGCTCACCCATGGACAGCTCTGGAAACACCATATATTTT. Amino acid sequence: CASSPMDSSGNTIYF.

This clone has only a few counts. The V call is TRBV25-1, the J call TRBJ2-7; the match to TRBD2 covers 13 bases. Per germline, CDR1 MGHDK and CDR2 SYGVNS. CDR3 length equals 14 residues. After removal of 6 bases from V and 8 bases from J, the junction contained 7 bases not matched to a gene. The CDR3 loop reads CASSPLGLAGKQYF. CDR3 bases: TGTGCCAGCAGCCCCCTGGGACTAGCGGGAAAGCAGTACTTC.

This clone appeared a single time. The CDR3 sequence: CAIWTGLAGNTIYF. The CDR3 bases are TGTGCCATATGGACAGGACTGGCTGGAAACACCATATATTTT. The chain couples TRBV19 to TRBJ1-3; 7 nucleotides line up with TRBD1. Germline CDR1 reads LNHDA; CDR2 reads SQIVND (reference sequence). CDR3 length equals 14 residues. V shed 10 bases, J shed 2 bases, and the junction held 8 bases outside the gene matches.

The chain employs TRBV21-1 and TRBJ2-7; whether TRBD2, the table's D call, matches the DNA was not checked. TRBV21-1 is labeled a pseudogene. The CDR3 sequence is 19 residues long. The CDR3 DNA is TGTGCCAGCAGCAAAGCGCTAGGAACTAGCGGGAGATCAAGGTACGAGCAGTACTTC. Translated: CASSKALGTSGRSRYEQYF.

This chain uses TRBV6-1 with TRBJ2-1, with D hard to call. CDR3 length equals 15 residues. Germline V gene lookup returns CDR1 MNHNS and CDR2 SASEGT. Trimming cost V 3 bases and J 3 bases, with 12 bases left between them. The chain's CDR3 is CASSDGQANYNEQFF. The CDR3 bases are TGTGCCAGCAGTGATGGGCAGGCCAACTACAATGAGCAGTTCTTC.

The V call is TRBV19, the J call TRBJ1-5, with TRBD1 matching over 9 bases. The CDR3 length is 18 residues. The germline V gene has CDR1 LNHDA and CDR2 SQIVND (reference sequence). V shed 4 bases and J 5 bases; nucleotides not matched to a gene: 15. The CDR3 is CASSRAVWTGVTDQPQHF. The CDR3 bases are TGTGCCAGTAGTAGAGCGGTCTGGACAGGGGTCACAGATCAGCCCCAGCATTTT.

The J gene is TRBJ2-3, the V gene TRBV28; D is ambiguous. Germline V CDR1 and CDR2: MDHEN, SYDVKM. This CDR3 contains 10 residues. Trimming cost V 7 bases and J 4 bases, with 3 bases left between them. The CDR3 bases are TGTGCCAGCATCGCAGATACGCAGTATTTT. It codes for CASIADTQYF.

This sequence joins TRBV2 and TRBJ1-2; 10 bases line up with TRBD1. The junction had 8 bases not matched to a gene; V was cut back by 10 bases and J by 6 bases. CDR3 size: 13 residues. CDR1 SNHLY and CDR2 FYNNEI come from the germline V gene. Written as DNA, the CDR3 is TGTGCCACCGCGGGACAGGGGACAAATGGCTACACCTTC. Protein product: CATAGQGTNGYTF. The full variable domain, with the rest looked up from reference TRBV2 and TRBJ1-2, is EPEVTQTPSHQVTQMGQEVILRCVPISNHLYFYWYRQILGQKVEFLVSFYNNEISEKSEIFDDQFSVERPDGSNFTLKIRSTKLEDSAMYFCATAGQGTNGYTFGSGTRLTVV.

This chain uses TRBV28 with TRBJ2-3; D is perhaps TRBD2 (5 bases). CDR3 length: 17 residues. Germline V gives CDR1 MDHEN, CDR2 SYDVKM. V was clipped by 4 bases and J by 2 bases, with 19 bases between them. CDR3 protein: CASSSQIRTYLTDTQYF. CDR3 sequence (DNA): TGTGCCAGCAGTTCCCAAATAAGGACTTACCTCACAGATACGCAGTATTTT.

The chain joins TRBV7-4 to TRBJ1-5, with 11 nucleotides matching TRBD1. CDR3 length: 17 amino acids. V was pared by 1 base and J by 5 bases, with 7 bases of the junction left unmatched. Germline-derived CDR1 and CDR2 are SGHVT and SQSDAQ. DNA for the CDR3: TGTGCCAGCAGCTTAGAAGGTTCGGACAGGGGGCATCAGCCCCAGCATTTT. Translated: CASSLEGSDRGHQPQHF.

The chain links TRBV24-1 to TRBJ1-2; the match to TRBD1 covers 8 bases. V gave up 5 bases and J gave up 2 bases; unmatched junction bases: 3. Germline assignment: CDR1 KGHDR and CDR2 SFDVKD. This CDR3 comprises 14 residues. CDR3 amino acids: CATSGSGGNYGYTF. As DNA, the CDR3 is TGTGCCACCAGTGGGTCAGGGGGCAACTATGGCTACACCTTC.

In nucleotides, the CDR3 is TGCGCCAGCAGCCGTGCGGGGGGGCTAGATGAAGCTTTCTTT. Protein product: CASSRAGGLDEAFF. The V gene is TRBV4-3, the J gene TRBJ1-1; TRBD1 might be the D (6 bases). V lost 4 bases to trimming and J lost 7 bases, with 16 bases between them. Per the germline V gene, CDR1 is LGHNA and CDR2 is YSLEER. The CDR3 length is 14 residues.